One and the same sample provided the 8 T cell receptor beta chains below, sequenced in a study of T-cell memory formation after mild COVID-19. From the 5' RACE reads, TCRdb called clonotypes with MiXCR, one entry per CDR3 protein. The sample lists about 240,000 distinct CDR3 sequences, 8% to 9.5% seen once, with around 21% in the top ten. Sequencing used PBMCs or a T cell subset sorted from them (not recorded which). The receptors were sampled from a man aged 18-30 years who had mild COVID-19 (a few samples of this study predate the infection). Cell type and time point are not known.

Ten or more counts support this clonotype. The genes are TRBV5-1 and TRBJ2-3; D not certain. CDR1 SGHRS and CDR2 YFSETQ come from the germline V gene. Trimming pared 1 base from V and 3 bases from J, leaving 6 bases between. The CDR3 has 13 residues. This CDR3 reads CASSLPTTDTQYF. The CDR3 bases are TGCGCCAGCAGCTTGCCTACTACAGATACGCAGTATTTT.

CDR3 sequence reads: CASSPNRVGELFF. The CDR3 DNA sequence: TGTGCCAGCTCACCAAACAGGGTCGGGGAGCTGTTTTTT. V gene TRBV18 combines with J gene TRBJ2-2, with D perhaps TRBD1 (6 bases). Germline V gene data show CDR1 as KGHSH and CDR2 as LQKENI. The V and J ends lost 2 bases and 7 bases respectively, with 8 bases between them. The CDR3 is 13 amino acids.

The chain recombines TRBV27 with TRBJ2-5, with a possible D match to TRBD2 (6 bases). Germline CDR1 and CDR2: MNHEY and SMNVEV (reference sequence). The V end was cut by 2 bases, the J end by 7 bases, with 17 bases between. The CDR3 length is 15 residues. In DNA form, the CDR3 reads TGTGCCAGCAGTTTAGGAGGGGAACGATATGGGACCCAGTACTTC. It translates to CASSLGGERYGTQYF.

This chain joins TRBV5-1 and TRBJ1-2, with D tentatively TRBD1 (6 bases). This CDR3 comprises 19 residues. Per the germline V gene, CDR1 is SGHRS and CDR2 is YFSETQ. V lost 1 base and J lost 6, with 28 bases in between. The CDR3 DNA follows: TGCGCCAGCAGCTTGCTTTCAGGGGATGTAGATAAAAGGGCGGATGGCTACACCTTC. Amino acids: CASSLLSGDVDKRADGYTF.

There are a few counts of this clonotype. The rearrangement joins TRBV12-3 or TRBV12-4 to TRBJ1-3; TRBD1 matches at 11 bases. CDR3 size: 14 residues. J was trimmed by 9 bases and V by 6 bases; bases with no gene match: 7. CDR3 amino acids: CASRPGQGVPTIYF. In nucleotides, the CDR3 is TGTGCCAGCAGGCCGGGACAGGGGGTTCCCACCATATATTTT.

This clonotype was counted ten times or more. The chain uses TRBV5-1 and TRBJ2-1, with D maybe TRBD2 (6 bases). CDR3 length: 14 residues. Trimming stripped 6 bases from V and 7 bases from J, with 17 bases between. In germline, CDR1 is SGHRS, CDR2 YFSETQ. The CDR3 DNA reads as TGCGCCAGCACCGGAGCGGATGGAGGGAATGAGCAGTTCTTC. Translation: CASTGADGGNEQFF.

The chain is built from TRBV7-2 and TRBJ2-3; TRBD2 agrees at 7 bases. This CDR3 region has 14 residues. Germline assignment: CDR1 SGHTA and CDR2 FQGNSA. V lost 4 bases to trimming and J lost 7 bases; unmatched junction nucleotides: 8. As DNA, the CDR3 is TGTGCCAGCAGCTCTAGCGGAGCGAGCAATACGCAGTATTTT. Amino acid sequence: CASSSSGASNTQYF.

The chain is built from TRBV11-2 and TRBJ2-7; TRBD2 agrees at 7 bases. CDR3 length equals 12 residues. The V gene's germline CDR1 is SGHAT and CDR2 FQNNGV. J was trimmed by 8 bases and V by 5 bases; bases with no gene match: 6. The DNA of the CDR3 is TGTGCCAGCAGCCCCTCGGGGGGTCAGCAGTACTTC. This translates into CASSPSGGQQYF.